The clone carrying this TCR beta chain turned up a few times. The V gene's germline CDR1 is MDHEN and CDR2 SYDVKM. The CDR3 is 14 residues long. Deletions cut 7 bases from V and 0 bases from J, with 11 bases between. The data were taken from a study of regulatory T cells in long-lasting Graves disease. Time point described: newly diagnosed GD, antithyroid drugs for less than 3 months. Generation of the TCR library employed RNA extracted from PBMCs. To make TCR beta libraries, researchers used iRepertoire HTBI primers and Arm-PCR of CDR3 regions. TCRdb reanalysed the multiplex PCR reads using MiXCR and keeps one entry per CDR3 protein. The repertoire holds hundreds of thousands of distinct CDR3 sequences, with approximately 15% as singletons. The sample was also reused in another study, on T cells in Graves' hyperthyroidism and ophthalmopathy.

This receptor was obtained from a woman aged 40 to 50 with Graves disease. The chain has TRBV28 and TRBJ2-3, with D possibly matching TRBD1 (6 bases). The material was peripheral blood mononuclear cells (PBMCs), obtained at new diagnosis, from a patient treated with antithyroid drugs. In DNA, the CDR3 is TGTGCCAGCACTGTGGGACATAGCACAGATACGCAGTATTTT. Amino acid sequence: CASTVGHSTDTQYF. Looking up the rest from reference TRBV28 and TRBJ2-3 gives the full variable domain: DVKVTQSSRYLVKRTGEKVFLECVQDMDHENMFWYRQDPGLGLRLIYFSYDVKMKEKGDIPEGYSVSREKKERFSLILESASTNQTSMYLCASTVGHSTDTQYFGPGTRLTVL.